This T cell receptor beta chain was sequenced during a study of shared clonotypes between healthy human individuals (dated by TCRdb to the early 2020s). Background for the entire study: The cohort included a few men and a couple of women between 18 and 49 years of age. To estimate repertoire size and how much clonotypes are shared between individuals, the study performed deep sequencing of blood TCR repertoires from 4 to 6 healthy adults. For each donor, three plates each were used for CD4 naive and CD4 memory, two plates were used for CD8 naive, and one plate was used for CD8 memory. Libraries were prepared and TCR repertoires were sequenced by different laboratories using diverse techniques, in order to increase sequencing depth and limit assay-specific biases. Between about 0.94 and 8.9 billion PBMCs per donor were obtained by leukapheresis. The paper as a whole reports these results and caveats: Based on pairwise subsampling, the degree of clonotype sharing among donors was expected to be affected by sequencing depth. The small number of donors limited the genetic and exposure-history diversity represented. Even with the large sequencing depth, rarefaction of the sorted-subset datasets indicated that sequencing was incomplete. Compared with non-shared clonotypes, clonotypes shared by all four sorted-subset donors had higher generation probabilities. Sampling was restricted to blood, and TCR repertoires in tissue are likely to differ from TCR repertoires in blood. Larger estimated clonotype richness was generally found for naive subsets than for memory subsets. Sharing across several donors was observed for approximately 5% of naive CD4, 3.5% of naive CD8, 2% to 2.5% of memory CD4, and about 0.4% of memory CD8 clonotypes.

As for this clone: The target of this receptor is not known. Per-nucleotide qualities are absent, and no much larger clonotype sits a single base away.

Donors were healthy HIV-negative adults with no recently reported acute infections or vaccinations. All donors were Caucasian adults living in Nashville, Tennessee, USA. CD4+ T cells were enriched through magnetic negative selection, after which naive cells were positively selected on CD45RA and the remaining negative fraction served as the memory subset. Blood was obtained by leukapheresis, after which PBMCs were separated by Ficoll-Histopaque density gradient centrifugation and cryopreserved in liquid nitrogen vapor phase. Analytical flow cytometry was used to check the purity and quantity of each magnetically sorted T cell population. Each sorted fraction had its genomic DNA isolated and then quantified by UV absorbance on a Nanodrop 2000c. TCR CDR3 regions were amplified from genomic DNA by multiplex PCR using the deep immunoSEQ assay. Extracted genomic DNA from each cell subset was spread evenly across all wells of several immunoSEQ 96-well plates, with each plate serving as a replicate. For sorted subsets, around 200 ng genomic DNA, equal to 25,000 to 35,000 T cell genomes, was loaded into each replicate PCR. Purified libraries were quantified with a Qubit 3.0 fluorometer, sized on a Bioanalyzer 2100, and re-quantified with the KAPA Library Quantification kit. Every immunoSEQ 96-well plate was sequenced on a dedicated single-read 150-cycle Illumina NextSeq 550 flow cell. The study's own analysis went as follows. Because the immunoSEQ output held only junctional sequences and lacked quality scores, the filtering could not match the filtering applied to full-length reads. Sequences were annotated with PyIR, a Python wrapper for IgBLAST v1.9, and V/J genes and CDR3 were assigned using IMGT germline references. Reads with weak V/J assignments (E-value above 1e-6), missing CDR3, stop codons, out-of-frame junctions, or ambiguous translated residues were removed. A V3J clonotype was defined by an identical inferred V gene, J gene, and CDR3 amino acid sequence. Percentage overlap between repertoires was calculated by dividing the number of shared unique clonotypes by the size of the smaller repertoire. Repertoire richness was assessed with RTK rarefaction, the Chao1 estimator, and Recon v2.1 estimates of unobserved clonotypes. Generation probabilities were computed with OLGA for all TCRbeta clonotypes obtained by the gDNA method from several donors. This is the immuneACCESS table as TCRdb keeps it, with only in-frame sequences that have V and J called. A part of the clones is gone; compared with another copy, unresolved V genes explain less than half, and the rest is unexplained. V and J calls and clone size come straight from that table; D and trimming were deduced from the DNA. This sample is represented by roughly 2.2 million clones; approximately 95% of them were singletons. The top ten clones comprise around 0.4% of the sample.

Ends trimmed: V by 4 bases, J by 1 base; bases unmatched to a gene: 9. Including cysteine and phenylalanine, the CDR3 has 15 amino acids. Kept here is only the CDR3 DNA, which spans 45 bases and is read in frame from base 1. CDR1 is given as GTSNPN and CDR2 as SVGIG, both from the germline V gene (reference sequence). Recombination linked TRBV30 to TRBJ1-2; a stretch of 7 junction bases matches TRBD1. The sample was naive CD4+ T cells from PBMCs. This sample's cell subset or site label indicates: CD45RA+ positively selected. This clonotype was sampled from a man aged 18 to 30 in good health. Some clones in this sample may be carry-over from other donors' samples. Read as DNA, the sequence is TGTGCCTGGAATTACAGGGGACTGCGTAACTATGGCTACACCTTC. It translates as CAWNYRGLRNYGYTF.